One sample yielded the 5 T cell receptor beta chains listed below, sequenced in a study of shared clonotypes between healthy human individuals. The table came from immunoSEQ multiplex PCR; TCRdb's copy has only in-frame clones and leaves some out. The sample comprises over 1.4 million clones, roughly 96% of which are singletons, and roughly 1.2% rests with the top ten. Material for sequencing was naive CD4+ T cells sorted from blood. Stated subset: CD45RA+ positively selected. The receptors originated from a man aged 25-45 years in good health.

Worth noting for this clone: Distinct nucleotide sequences in the sample also encode this CDR3. The chain employs TRBV28 and TRBJ2-7; D remains unclear. The CDR3 consists of 11 residues. Germline lookup yields CDR1 MDHEN and CDR2 SYDVKM. Trimming pared 6 bases from V and 4 bases from J, leaving 7 bases between. CDR3 nucleotides: TGTGCCAGCAGAGGGATTTACGAGCAGTACTTC. Its protein product is CASRGIYEQYF.

V and J are TRBV10-3 and TRBJ2-1; D is undetermined. Germline CDR1 ENHRY, CDR2 SYGVKD. V lost 6 bases to trimming and J lost 6 bases, with 12 bases between them. The CDR3 has 13 amino acids. Here the CDR3 reads CAIRESRSNEQFF. CDR3 nucleotides: TGTGCCATCAGAGAAAGTAGGTCCAATGAGCAGTTCTTC.

The chain links TRBV5-4 to TRBJ2-2; 10 nucleotides agree with TRBD2. V lost 0 bases, J lost 0 bases, and 8 bases stayed unmatched. CDR3 size: 19 residues. Germline CDR1 reads SGHNT; CDR2 reads YYREEE (reference sequence). This CDR3 reads CASSLGPQLAGTNTGELFF. The CDR3 DNA reads TGTGCCAGCAGCTTGGGCCCCCAACTAGCGGGGACGAACACCGGGGAGCTGTTTTTT.

The chain employs TRBV15 and TRBJ2-4; D is undetermined. Germline lookup yields CDR1 LNHNV and CDR2 YYDKDF (reference sequence). The germline V and J ends were trimmed by 3 bases and 1 base, with 13 bases remaining between them. The CDR3 is made up of 16 amino acids. Here the CDR3 reads CATSRFGRWAKNIQYF. The CDR3 DNA reads TGTGCCACCAGCAGGTTTGGACGGTGGGCCAAAAACATTCAGTACTTC.

The chain is built from TRBV7-9 and TRBJ1-2; D call uncertain. This CDR3 region has 11 residues. With 8 bases removed from V and 1 base from J, the gap between germline ends came to 5 bases. The germline CDR1 and CDR2 sequences are SEHNR and FQNEAQ (reference sequence). The chain's CDR3 is CASGSNYGYTF. Written as DNA, the CDR3 is TGTGCCAGCGGCAGTAACTATGGCTACACCTTC. The variable domain in full, with the rest retrieved from reference TRBV7-9 and TRBJ1-2, is DTGVSQNPRHKITKRGQNVTFRCDPISEHNRLYWYRQTLGQGPEFLTYFQNEAQLEKSRLLSDRFSAERPKGSFSTLEIQRTEQGDSAMYLCASGSNYGYTFGSGTRLTVV.